Below, one TCR beta chain is given with its context. This specimen belongs to a study of T cell changes during pregnancy in multiple sclerosis. The table came from immunoSEQ multiplex PCR; TCRdb's copy has only in-frame clones and leaves some out. The table shows 60,000 or so clones, with about 90% occurring only once. Looked up from germline, CDR1 is KGHSH and CDR2 is LQKENI. The junction had 7 bases not matched to a gene; V was cut back by 1 base and J by 7 bases. This CDR3 is 16 amino acids long. The TCR sequence derives from a female donor in good health, enrolled as a control in a pregnancy study. The input for sequencing was CD4+ T cells from peripheral blood mononuclear cells, taken after pregnancy. The chain carries TRBV18 and TRBJ1-2; 12 nucleotides align to TRBD1. The CDR3 DNA sequence: TGTGCCAGCTCACCACAAGGGACAGGGGGCGCGGTTGGCTACACCTTC. Amino acid sequence: CASSPQGTGGAVGYTF. The whole variable domain, remainder taken from reference TRBV18 and TRBJ1-2, is NAGVMQNPRHLVRRRGQEARLRCSPMKGHSHVYWYRQLPEEGLKFMVYLQKENIIDESGMPKERFSAEFPKEGPSILRIQQVVRGDSAAYFCASSPQGTGGAVGYTFGSGTRLTVV.